This T cell receptor (beta chain) was profiled in a study of blood T cell repertoires in COVID-19. Whole-study context: Samples taken during acute and convalescent COVID-19 were collected in the United States, Italy and Spain. In each case, the material was cDNA or gDNA derived from T cells, B-cell-depleted T cells, or PBMCs.

The CDR3 runs to 17 residues. CDR1 and CDR2 (germline): LNHDA, SQIVND (reference sequence). V dropped 5 bases and J dropped 6; count of bases not matched to a gene: 9. Original methodology: Amplifying reference gene primers gave estimates of nucleated cell counts. The assay was immunoSEQ multiplex PCR, and TCRdb's table has in-frame clones only and misses some. Clone size and V and J calls were adopted from that table, with D and trimming inferred from the DNA. The sample consists of 310,000 or so clones, about 90% of them appearing once. The chain has TRBV19 and TRBJ2-1, with TRBD2 identical over 14 bases. The TCR was taken from a woman aged 45-60 years who had recovered from COVID-19. Sequencing used peripheral blood. The chain's CDR3 is CASSVGTSGSVPNEQFF. The CDR3 bases are TGTGCCAGTAGTGTGGGGACTAGCGGGAGTGTCCCCAATGAGCAGTTCTTC.